A selection of T cell receptor beta chains follows, all from one sample in a study of OX40 agonist ivuxolimab in advanced cancers. Measured with immunoSEQ multiplex PCR; TCRdb has only the in-frame clones, and not every one. In the table there are under 25,000 clones, 74% of which are singletons. Specimen: CD4+ or CD8+ T cells sorted from blood, collected in a trial of the OX40 agonist ivuxolimab. Source of these receptors: an adult with an advanced solid tumor such as melanoma, head and neck, liver or kidney cancer. Each CDR3 is given with its conserved first and last residue. Fields, in order: J gene, clone size, V gene, D gene, CDR3 DNA, CDR3 protein. D genes are given only for firm matches. Size is stated for part of the rows, as once, few or many counts, or as a class when the clone is expanded.

>TRBJ2-7|.|TRBV2|TRBD2
TGTGCCAGCAGTAGACTAGCGGGAGGATATGAGCAGTACTTC
CASSRLAGGYEQYF
>TRBJ1-1|once|TRBV19|TRBD1
TGTGCCAGTAGTATAGCCGAGACAGGGTCCACTGAAGCTTTCTTT
CASSIAETGSTEAFF
>TRBJ2-5|.|TRBV4-3|.
TGCGCCAGCAGCCAATACCGAGGAGAGACCCAGTACTTC
CASSQYRGETQYF
>TRBJ1-1|.|TRBV11-2|.
TGTGCCAGCAGCTTAGAGGGCAGAATGAACACTGAAGCTTTCTTT
CASSLEGRMNTEAFF
>TRBJ2-1|.|TRBV28|TRBD2
TGTGCCAGCAGTTTCGGACTAGCGGGGGGGTCGGAGCAGTTCTTC
CASSFGLAGGSEQFF
>TRBJ1-5|.|TRBV5-6|.
TGTGCCAGCAGCTTTTGGAGGAGCAATCAGCCCCAGCATTTT
CASSFWRSNQPQHF
>TRBJ2-3|.|TRBV28|TRBD1
TGTGCCAGCAGTAGGACAGGGGATGAGGATACGCAGTATTTT
CASSRTGDEDTQYF
>TRBJ2-3|.|TRBV5-1|.
TGCGCCAGCAGCTTGTTCTACTCAGATACGCAGTATTTT
CASSLFYSDTQYF
>TRBJ2-1|medium-sized|TRBV5-1|.
TGCGCCAGCAGCTCGGGGTGGTCTGCCTACAATGAGCAGTTCTTC
CASSSGWSAYNEQFF
>TRBJ2-1|.|TRBV19|.
TGTGCCAGTAGTAACGGGTGGGGCGGCTCCTACAATGAGCAGTTCTTC
CASSNGWGGSYNEQFF
>TRBJ2-7|.|TRBV7-3|.
TGTGCCAGCAGCTTAGAAAATGGGTACGAGCAGTACTTC
CASSLENGYEQYF
>TRBJ1-4|.|TRBV5-1|.
TGCGCCAGCAGCTTGACAGGAACGGGGGCTAATGAAAAACTGTTTTTT
CASSLTGTGANEKLFF
>TRBJ1-1|.|TRBV7-9|TRBD1
TGTGCCAGCAGCTTGACAGGGGGAGGATTGAGTGAAGCTTTCTTT
CASSLTGGGLSEAFF
>TRBJ1-6|.|TRBV5-6|.
TGTGCCAGCAGCTTCACCCCCCCAGGGGCGGTGAATTCACCCCTCCACTTT
CASSFTPPGAVNSPLHF
>TRBJ1-2|.|TRBV2|.
TGTGCCAGCAGTGAATCAGTCAGCTATGGCTACACCTTC
CASSESVSYGYTF
>TRBJ1-5|.|TRBV7-9|.
TGTGCCAGCAGCTTAGTGGGGGAAGGAGATCAGCCCCAGCATTTT
CASSLVGEGDQPQHF
>TRBJ2-5|.|TRBV15|.
TGTGCCACCAGCACCTTAGGGACGAGGCTGAGTCAAGAGACCCAGTACTTC
CATSTLGTRLSQETQYF
>TRBJ2-1|.|TRBV4-2|.
TGTGCCAGCGCCGAAGACAGTTTATCCTACAATGAGCAGTTCTTC
CASAEDSLSYNEQFF
>TRBJ2-7|.|TRBV7-9|.
TGTGCCAGCAGCGCATGGACGGGCTGGGAGCAGTACTTC
CASSAWTGWEQYF
>TRBJ2-1|.|TRBV9|.
TGTGCCAGCAGCGTAGGCCCCGGGAGCTACAATGAGCAGTTCTTC
CASSVGPGSYNEQFF
>TRBJ2-7|.|TRBV7-8|.
TGTGCCAGCAGCCCTACATACGAGCAGTACTTC
CASSPTYEQYF
>TRBJ2-3|once|TRBV4-3|TRBD2
TGCGCCAGCAGCCATTCGGGGGGGCAAGATACGCAGTATTTT
CASSHSGGQDTQYF
>TRBJ2-7|.|TRBV19|.
TGTGCCAGTAGTATAATGGGCAGGAACTACGAGCAGTACTTC
CASSIMGRNYEQYF
>TRBJ1-3|once|TRBV9|TRBD1
TGTGCCAGCAGCCCGGAAGTACAGGGGGCTGGAAACACCATATATTTT
CASSPEVQGAGNTIYF
>TRBJ2-7|.|TRBV7-9|.
TGTGCCAGCAGCTTGGGATACTACGAGCAGTACTTC
CASSLGYYEQYF
>TRBJ1-1|.|TRBV19|.
TGTGCCAGTAGTATCTACACGTGGAACACTGAAGTTTTCTTT
CASSIYTWNTEVFF
>TRBJ2-7|.|TRBV13|TRBD2
TGTGCCAGCAGCCCCGGGCGAGGCGGGAGGTACGAGCAGTACTTC
CASSPGRGGRYEQYF
>TRBJ1-1|.|TRBV11-3|.
TGTGCCAGCAGCTCCTCTGGGAACACTGAAGCTTTCTTT
CASSSSGNTEAFF
>TRBJ1-1|few|TRBV21-1|.
TGTGCCAGCAGCAAAGAAGTTAACACTGAAGCTTTCTTT
CASSKEVNTEAFF
>TRBJ1-2|medium-sized|TRBV6-5|.
TGTGCCAGCAGTCCTTATGCCCCGGATGGCTACACCTTC
CASSPYAPDGYTF
>TRBJ2-2|.|TRBV4-2|TRBD2
TGTGCCAGCAGCCAAGATCCCCTCCCCAGCGGGGGGGCTTCCGGGGAGCTGTTTTTT
CASSQDPLPSGGASGELFF
>TRBJ2-5|.|TRBV6-6|.
TGTGCCAGCAGGGGACATGCGGAGACCCAGTACTTC
CASRGHAETQYF
>TRBJ2-1|.|TRBV28|TRBD2
TGTGCCAGCAGTTTACCTGGGACTATATGGAATGAGCAGTTCTTC
CASSLPGTIWNEQFF
>TRBJ2-3|.|TRBV7-9|TRBD1
TGTGCCAGCAGCTCCCCGGGACAGCTTTACACAGATACGCAGTATTTT
CASSSPGQLYTDTQYF
>TRBJ2-7|.|TRBV7-2|.
TGTGCCAGCAGCTTAACTGGGTCTACCTACGAGCAGTACTTC
CASSLTGSTYEQYF
>TRBJ1-5|.|TRBV28|.
TGTGCTCTGAGGGACGGGAGCAATCAGCCCCAGCATTTT
CALRDGSNQPQHF
>TRBJ2-2|once|TRBV9|.
TGTGCCAGCAGCGCCCTCACCGGGGAGCTGTTTTTT
CASSALTGELFF
>TRBJ2-3|once|TRBV7-9|.
TGTGCCAGCACCCCGTGGGGGCGCACAGATACGCAGTATTTT
CASTPWGRTDTQYF
>TRBJ1-1|.|TRBV29-1|.
TGCAGCGTCTTACATACAGGGTACACTGAAGCTTTCTTT
CSVLHTGYTEAFF
>TRBJ2-1|.|TRBV15|.
TGTGCCACCAGCAGAGATGTGGAAGACAATGAGCAGTTCTTC
CATSRDVEDNEQFF
>TRBJ1-1|few|TRBV19|TRBD1
TGTGCCAGTAGTACAGGGGGCCGCACTGAAGCTTTCTTT
CASSTGGRTEAFF
>TRBJ2-7|.|TRBV19|TRBD1
TGTGCCAGTAGTACCGGGACAGGGGCACTACACGAGCAGTACTTC
CASSTGTGALHEQYF
>TRBJ2-7|.|TRBV6-5|TRBD2
TGTGCCAGCAGTTACGGGGGGGAGGGCTACGAGCAGTACTTC
CASSYGGEGYEQYF
>TRBJ2-7|.|TRBV6-5|.
TGTGCCAGCAGTTACTTCGAGGGGATCTACTGGGAGCAGTACTTC
CASSYFEGIYWEQYF
>TRBJ1-1|once|TRBV27|.
TGTGCCAGCGCCCCCTTGTGGGGGCCCACTGAAGCTTTCTTT
CASAPLWGPTEAFF
>TRBJ2-1|few|TRBV9|TRBD2
TGTGCCAGCAGCGTAGTGTTTAGCGGGGGGATCAATGAGCAGTTCTTC
CASSVVFSGGINEQFF
>TRBJ2-3|.|TRBV9|.
TGTGCCAGCAGCGGGGGTAGCACAGATACGCAGTATTTT
CASSGGSTDTQYF
>TRBJ2-1|few|TRBV19|TRBD2
TGTGCCAGGCGGCGGGGGGCTGATGAGCAGTTCTTC
CARRRGADEQFF
>TRBJ2-7|.|TRBV4-1|TRBD1
TGCGCCAGCAGCCGACTTCCGGGACAGGGGCCGTACGAGCAGTACTTC
CASSRLPGQGPYEQYF
>TRBJ2-7|.|TRBV10-2|TRBD2
TGCGCCAGCAGCCGAGCGGGAGGCTTCTACGAGCAGTACTTC
CASSRAGGFYEQYF
>TRBJ2-6|.|TRBV9|.
TGTGCCAGCAGCGTAGGGGCGGTCTCTGGGGCCAACGTCCTGACTTTC
CASSVGAVSGANVLTF
>TRBJ2-1|medium-sized|TRBV6-4|.
TGTGCCAGCAGTGACGGATCGTCGTCCTACAATGAGCAGTTCTTC
CASSDGSSSYNEQFF